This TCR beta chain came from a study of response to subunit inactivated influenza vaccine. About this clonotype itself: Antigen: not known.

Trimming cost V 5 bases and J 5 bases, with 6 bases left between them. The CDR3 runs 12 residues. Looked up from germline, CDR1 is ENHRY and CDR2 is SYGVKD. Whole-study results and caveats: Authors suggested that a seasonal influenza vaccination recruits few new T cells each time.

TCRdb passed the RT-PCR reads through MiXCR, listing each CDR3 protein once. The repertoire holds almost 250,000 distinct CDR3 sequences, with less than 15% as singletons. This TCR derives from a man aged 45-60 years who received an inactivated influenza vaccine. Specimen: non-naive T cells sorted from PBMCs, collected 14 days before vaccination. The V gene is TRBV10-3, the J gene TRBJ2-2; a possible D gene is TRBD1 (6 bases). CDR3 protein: CAISTGTGELFF. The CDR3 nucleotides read TGTGCCATCAGTACAGGGACCGGGGAGCTGTTTTTT.